These 16 T cell receptor beta chains originate from one sample sequenced in a study of response to subunit inactivated influenza vaccine. Using its own MiXCR run on the RT-PCR reads, TCRdb lists one record per CDR3 protein. Here the sample spans some 480,000 distinct CDR3 sequences, approximately 11% being singletons. The sample in question was PBMCs from blood, obtained roughly 48 days after vaccination. The receptors come from a man aged 50-59 years who received an inactivated influenza vaccine.

This clonotype has just a few counts. The gene calls are TRBV7-8 and TRBJ2-3; 11 bases are shared with TRBD2. CDR1 is SGHVS and CDR2 is FQNEAQ in the germline V gene. The junction had 7 bases not matched to a gene; V was cut back by 5 bases and J by 3 bases. The CDR3 spans 16 residues. The CDR3 region has the DNA TGTGCCAGCAGCCAACTAGCGGGAGTCGGTACAGATACGCAGTATTTT. This encodes CASSQLAGVGTDTQYF.

This clonotype appeared many times. V is TRBV29-1 and J is TRBJ2-7; 12 bases align to TRBD2. Per germline, CDR1 SQVTM and CDR2 ANQGSEA. The length of the CDR3 is 14 residues. Germline trimming cut 7 bases from V and 0 bases from J; bases unmatched to any gene: 4. CDR3 amino acids: CSAGLAGYSYEQYF. DNA of the CDR3: TGCAGCGCTGGACTAGCGGGATACTCCTACGAGCAGTACTTC.

This clonotype showed up just a few times. The chain is built from TRBV18 and TRBJ2-2, with no clear D. The CDR3 is made up of 15 amino acids. The V end was cut by 2 bases, the J end by 4 bases, with 11 bases between. Germline V gene sequence: CDR1 KGHSH, CDR2 LQKENI. The CDR3 nucleotides are TGTGCCAGCTCACCAAGTACAGCGAGCACCGGGGAGCTGTTTTTT. It yields the protein CASSPSTASTGELFF.

This clonotype was detected ten times or more. The chain couples TRBV20-1 to TRBJ2-7, with 10 bases matching TRBD2. Germline trimming cut 4 bases from V and 2 bases from J; bases unmatched to any gene: 11. CDR3 length: 16 amino acids. Germline CDR1 DFQATT, CDR2 SNEGSKA (reference sequence). In nucleotides, the CDR3 is TGCAGTGCTAAAGACCCTATAGCGGGGGGCCCCTACGAGCAGTACTTC. This translates into CSAKDPIAGGPYEQYF.

The V and J genes are TRBV9 and TRBJ2-5; possible D gene TRBD2, 6 bases. This CDR3 has 15 residues. The V gene lost 4 bases and the J gene lost 4 bases, with 17 bases spanning the gap. Germline V gene data show CDR1 as SGDLS and CDR2 as YYNGEE. The CDR3 DNA reads as TGTGCCAGCAGCCCCGAGTGGGGGGTTGGAGAGACCCAGTACTTC. Amino acids: CASSPEWGVGETQYF.

This clonotype was observed a few times. The chain carries TRBV7-2 and TRBJ2-3, with D uncertain. Deletions cut 2 bases from V and 1 base from J, with 10 bases between. CDR1 and CDR2 (germline): SGHTA, FQGNSA. The CDR3 is 15 residues long. CDR3 DNA sequence: TGTGCCAGCAGCTTATTTCCCGCTGGCACAGATACGCAGTATTTT. Amino acids: CASSLFPAGTDTQYF.

The CDR3, as DNA: TGTGCCAGCAGCCCAACACCGGGACTCCGGGGGACCCAGTACTTC. Its translation: CASSPTPGLRGTQYF. The rearrangement joins TRBV7-2 to TRBJ2-5; tentative D call: TRBD2 (6 bases). Deletions cut 5 bases from V and 7 bases from J, with 20 bases between. CDR3 length equals 15 residues. From germline, CDR1 is SGHTA and CDR2 FQGNSA.

This clonotype was recorded only once. The CDR3 coding sequence is TGTGCCTGGAGTGGACAGGGGAACGAGCAGTACTTC. Translating gives CAWSGQGNEQYF. V gene TRBV30 combines with J gene TRBJ2-7; 8 nucleotides align to TRBD1. Germline V gives CDR1 GTSNPN, CDR2 SVGIG (reference sequence). This CDR3 comprises 12 residues. Trimming took 1 base from V and 5 from J; bases not matched to a gene: 1.

The sample holds a few counts of this clonotype. This chain connects TRBV18 to TRBJ2-5, with TRBD2 matching 7 bases. Trimming cost V 3 bases and J 5 bases; bases outside gene matches: 9. From germline, CDR1 is KGHSH and CDR2 LQKENI. The CDR3 has 15 residues. This CDR3 reads CASSPLDPRGETQYF. The CDR3 DNA reads TGTGCCAGCTCACCGTTGGACCCGCGGGGGGAGACCCAGTACTTC.

V is TRBV12-3 or TRBV12-4 and J is TRBJ1-4; D perhaps matches TRBD1 (5 bases). CDR3 length: 12 residues. Trimming took 6 bases from V and 10 from J, leaving 12 bases between them. Here the CDR3 DNA reads TGTGCCAGCAGAGAGACCGGGGGAAAACTGTTTTTT. Its protein product is CASRETGGKLFF.

This clonotype was recorded many times. For the CDR3, the DNA is TGTGCCAGCAGCCAAGCCTACGAGCAGTACTTC. The encoded protein is CASSQAYEQYF. The genes are TRBV3-1 and TRBJ2-7; no reliable D call. The germline V gene has CDR1 LGHDT and CDR2 YNNKEL (reference sequence). The CDR3 consists of 11 residues. V lost 1 base, J lost 2 bases, and 0 bases lay in between.

This clonotype was found a few times. This chain links TRBV6-4 with TRBJ2-7; D is unclear. V was cut by 2 bases and J by 0 bases, with 5 bases left in between. The CDR3 length is 13 residues. From germline, CDR1 is MRHNA and CDR2 SNTAGT. The CDR3 here is CASSDLSSYEQYF. The CDR3, as DNA: TGTGCCAGCAGTGACCTCAGCTCCTACGAGCAGTACTTC.

This clonotype came up many times. The CDR3 loop is CATSREYNEQFF. As DNA, the CDR3 is TGTGCCACCAGCAGGGAATACAATGAGCAGTTCTTC. The chain is built from TRBV15 and TRBJ2-1; D unresolved. Germline CDR1 reads LNHNV; CDR2 reads YYDKDF (reference sequence). The CDR3 length is 12 residues. Deletions cut 3 bases from V and 4 bases from J, with 4 bases between.

Details on this clonotype: A much larger clone differs from this one at a single base, so this may be a read error. The chain employs TRBV29-1 and TRBJ2-1; 10 bases line up with TRBD2. Germline V lookup: CDR1 SQVTM, CDR2 ANQGSEA. The CDR3 totals 14 residues. DNA of the CDR3: TGCAGAGGGAAACTAGCGGGGTCCTACAATGAGCAGTTCTTC. Residues: CRGKLAGSYNEQFF.

This clonotype appeared a few times. The chain is built from TRBV7-9 and TRBJ2-2, with a tentative D call TRBD1 (6 bases). The CDR3 is 15 amino acids. The germline V gene encodes CDR1 SEHNR and CDR2 FQNEAQ (reference sequence). The germline V and J ends were trimmed by 4 bases and 8 bases, with 17 bases remaining between them. In nucleotides, the CDR3 is TGTGCCAGCAGCTCCCCTGGGGGCTCCTCAGGGGAGCTGTTTTTT. Residues: CASSSPGGSSGELFF. The whole variable domain, remainder taken from reference TRBV7-9 and TRBJ2-2, is DTGVSQNPRHKITKRGQNVTFRCDPISEHNRLYWYRQTLGQGPEFLTYFQNEAQLEKSRLLSDRFSAERPKGSFSTLEIQRTEQGDSAMYLCASSSPGGSSGELFFGEGSRLTVL.

The gene calls are TRBV7-2 and TRBJ2-3; 8 nucleotides agree with TRBD2. CDR1 SGHTA and CDR2 FQGNSA come from the germline V gene. The CDR3 consists of 15 residues. With 4 bases clipped from V and 5 bases from J, the junction kept 8 bases outside the gene matches. The CDR3 loop is CASSYPSGSEDTQYF. DNA for the CDR3: TGTGCCAGCAGCTACCCCAGCGGGAGCGAAGATACGCAGTATTTT.